One and the same sample provided the 31 T cell receptor beta chains below, sequenced in a study of T cell responses to AZD1222 COVID-19 vaccine. TCRdb's copy holds only in-frame clones and misses some; the assay was immunoSEQ multiplex PCR. Among around 99,000 clones listed, around 91% were seen once. The source was peripheral blood, collected on day 0 of AZD1222 vaccination. The receptors here all came from an adult in good health.

The chain is built from TRBV27 and TRBJ2-7; tentatively, D is TRBD1 (6 bases). Germline V CDR1 and CDR2: MNHEY, SMNVEV (reference sequence). CDR3 size: 15 residues. Trimming removed 6 bases from V and 5 bases from J, with 20 bases in between. The CDR3 DNA follows: TGTGCCAGCAGCATCTCCGGGACATGGAGTAACGAGCAGTACTTC. Amino acid sequence: CASSISGTWSNEQYF.

The rearrangement links TRBV6-2 or TRBV6-3 to TRBJ1-4; D not resolved. V gave up 5 bases and J gave up 6 bases, with 13 bases separating them. Germline assignment: CDR1 MNHEY and CDR2 SVGEGT. This CDR3 spans 14 amino acids. Here the CDR3 DNA reads TGTGCCAGCAGTCCGGACGGGAGGGATGAAAAACTGTTTTTT. The encoded protein is CASSPDGRDEKLFF.

This clone was seen only once. CDR3 sequence: CASSLDGNQPQHF. The CDR3 DNA reads TGTGCCAGCAGCTTGGATGGTAATCAGCCCCAGCATTTT. The chain links TRBV5-8 to TRBJ1-5; D ambiguous. CDR3 length: 13 amino acids. V was pared by 0 bases and J by 4 bases, with 5 bases between. Germline CDR1 is SGHTS and CDR2 is YDEGEE.

The genes are TRBV19 and TRBJ1-2, with 8 bases lining up with TRBD1. CDR3 length: 14 residues. Per the germline V gene, CDR1 is LNHDA and CDR2 is SQIVND (reference sequence). Germline trimming cut 9 bases from V and 4 bases from J; bases unmatched to any gene: 10. CDR3 sequence reads: CASDRGGAGYGYTF. CDR3 sequence (DNA): TGTGCCAGCGACAGGGGCGGGGCTGGCTATGGCTACACCTTC.

The rearrangement uses TRBV5-6 and TRBJ2-2; no clear D. V was cut by 0 bases and J by 6 bases, with 3 bases left in between. This CDR3 has 12 amino acids. Germline V lookup: CDR1 SGHDT, CDR2 YYEEEE. CDR3 sequence (DNA): TGTGCCAGCAGCTTGGCTGCCGGGGAGCTGTTTTTT. Translating it yields CASSLAAGELFF.

The chain has TRBV9 and TRBJ2-5; 8 bases are a match to TRBD1. Per the germline V gene, CDR1 is SGDLS and CDR2 is YYNGEE. The CDR3 totals 15 residues. The J segment lost 4 bases and the V segment lost 2 bases, leaving 7 bases of the junction unmatched. CDR3 in DNA: TGTGCCAGCAGCGTTGGTGGTACAGGGGGAGAGACCCAGTACTTC. This codes for CASSVGGTGGETQYF.

The genes are TRBV7-6 and TRBJ2-7, with D maybe TRBD1 (7 bases). The V gene's germline CDR1 is SGHVS and CDR2 FNYEAQ. V was pared by 5 bases and J by 3 bases, with 26 bases between. The CDR3 consists of 18 residues. The CDR3 here is CASSHDPGGGLSNYEQYF. The CDR3 DNA is TGTGCCAGCAGCCATGACCCAGGGGGAGGACTATCTAACTACGAGCAGTACTTC.

This chain uses TRBV10-3 with TRBJ2-3; the match to TRBD2 covers 9 bases. Trimming at V came to 6 bases and at J to 0 bases, leaving 10 bases not matched to a gene. The CDR3 is 17 amino acids. CDR1 and CDR2 (germline): ENHRY, SYGVKD. For the CDR3, the DNA is TGTGCCATCAGCCAGAATAGCGGGGGCCTTAGCACAGATACGCAGTATTTT. It yields the protein CAISQNSGGLSTDTQYF.

CDR3 loop: CASSPYSKQNTEAFF. CDR3 in DNA: TGTGCCAGCTCACCATACAGTAAACAAAACACTGAAGCTTTCTTT. The chain joins TRBV18 to TRBJ1-1, with D unresolved. The CDR3 covers 15 residues. The V end lost 2 bases, the J end lost 2 bases, and 12 bases lay between the germline ends. CDR1 KGHSH and CDR2 LQKENI come from the germline V gene.

The V gene is TRBV5-5, the J gene TRBJ2-1; 10 bases map to TRBD1. The CDR3 length is 16 residues. The J segment lost 7 bases and the V segment lost 2 bases, leaving 9 bases of the junction unmatched. Germline V gene lookup returns CDR1 SGHKS and CDR2 YYEKEE (reference sequence). CDR3 in DNA: TGTGCCAGCAGCTTTGTGAGGGACAGGGGTATGAATGAGCAGTTCTTC. Translated: CASSFVRDRGMNEQFF.

The CDR3 loop reads CASSLPLAGVNTGELFF. The CDR3 DNA is TGTGCCAGCAGCTTACCTCTAGCGGGGGTGAACACCGGGGAGCTGTTTTTT. The chain links TRBV11-2 to TRBJ2-2; the match to TRBD2 covers 10 bases. CDR3 size: 17 residues. Trimming at V came to 2 bases and at J to 1 base, leaving 4 bases not matched to a gene. CDR1 and CDR2 from the germline V gene are SGHAT and FQNNGV.

This rearrangement joins TRBV2 to TRBJ2-1; possibly TRBD1 or TRBD2 for D (6 bases each). The CDR3 is 15 amino acids. V lost 1 base and J 8 bases, leaving 15 bases between the germline ends. Germline values: CDR1 SNHLY, CDR2 FYNNEI. The CDR3 sequence: CASSEGGAGEDEQFF. The DNA of the CDR3 is TGTGCCAGCAGTGAAGGGGGGGCAGGGGAGGATGAGCAGTTCTTC.

This chain joins TRBV19 and TRBJ2-7, with TRBD1 as a possible D gene (6 bases). The V end lost 4 bases, the J end lost 2 bases, and 15 bases lay between the germline ends. The CDR3 extends over 15 amino acids. CDR1 and CDR2 (germline): LNHDA, SQIVND (reference sequence). The CDR3 region is CASSSPGHGAYEQYF. The CDR3 DNA sequence: TGTGCCAGTAGTAGCCCGGGACACGGGGCCTACGAGCAGTACTTC.

The genes are TRBV5-6 and TRBJ2-7; D is perhaps TRBD1 or TRBD2 (5 bases each). V lost 0 bases and J 2 bases, leaving 15 bases between the germline ends. From germline, CDR1 is SGHDT and CDR2 YYEEEE. The CDR3 spans 16 residues. CDR3 nucleotides: TGTGCCAGCAGCTTGGGGGCCCCGGGACCAGCCTACGAGCAGTACTTC. Protein product: CASSLGAPGPAYEQYF.

The DNA of the CDR3 is TGTGCCAGCAGTATCGGGGGCAATCAGCCCCAGCATTTT. Protein sequence: CASSIGGNQPQHF. The J gene is TRBJ1-5, the V gene TRBV2; D not certain. Germline V CDR1 and CDR2: SNHLY, FYNNEI. The V and J ends lost 5 bases and 2 bases respectively, with 7 bases between them. The CDR3 is made up of 13 amino acids.

V usage is TRBV6-2 or TRBV6-3 and J usage is TRBJ1-2, with D maybe TRBD1 (5 bases). Trimming removed 6 bases at V and 6 bases at J, with 20 bases between. This CDR3 is built from 15 residues. The germline V gene encodes CDR1 MNHEY and CDR2 SVGEGT. CDR3 loop: CASRPPRAGTDGYTF. In nucleotides, the CDR3 is TGTGCCAGCAGACCTCCGCGGGCAGGGACGGATGGCTACACCTTC.

The chain uses TRBV19 and TRBJ2-7, with D tentatively TRBD1 or TRBD2 (5 bases each). Germline lookup yields CDR1 LNHDA and CDR2 SQIVND (reference sequence). CDR3 size: 14 residues. V gave up 3 bases and J gave up 3 bases, with 12 bases separating them. The CDR3 here is CASSIRWGNYEQYF. In nucleotides, the CDR3 is TGTGCCAGTAGTATTCGTTGGGGGAACTACGAGCAGTACTTC.

The chain combines TRBV6-5 with TRBJ1-4, with D uncertain. V dropped 7 bases and J dropped 0 bases, with 12 bases sitting between them. The germline CDR1 and CDR2 sequences are MNHEY and SVGAGI. This CDR3 is built from 15 residues. CDR3 sequence reads: CASIPRTATNEKLFF. The CDR3 coding sequence is TGTGCCAGCATCCCCCGAACAGCAACTAATGAAAAACTGTTTTTT.

The chain uses TRBV18 and TRBJ2-7; 8 bases match TRBD2. Per germline, CDR1 KGHSH and CDR2 LQKENI. The CDR3 covers 15 residues. J lost 2 bases, V lost 0 bases, and 3 bases had no gene match. CDR3 region: CASSPPSGAPYEQYF. The CDR3 bases are TGTGCCAGCTCACCACCTAGCGGGGCCCCCTACGAGCAGTACTTC.

The V call is TRBV5-4, the J call TRBJ1-5; the D is unclear. Germline lookup yields CDR1 SGHNT and CDR2 YYREEE (reference sequence). V lost 2 bases to trimming and J lost 3 bases, with 9 bases between them. This CDR3 has 14 residues. DNA for the CDR3: TGTGCCAGCAGCTTACGACACTCCAATCAGCCCCAGCATTTT. It yields the protein CASSLRHSNQPQHF. Together with reference TRBV5-4 and TRBJ1-5, the CDR3 gives the full variable domain: ETGVTQSPTHLIKTRGQQVTLRCSSQSGHNTVSWYQQALGQGPQFIFQYYREEENGRGNFPPRFSGLQFPNYSSELNVNALELDDSALYLCASSLRHSNQPQHFGDGTRLSIL.

Remarks on this clone: The junction departs from germline at one end; a sequencing error may be responsible. V is TRBV19 and J is TRBJ2-1, with 7 positions matching TRBD1. The CDR3 runs to 14 residues. From germline, CDR1 is LNHDA and CDR2 SQIVND (reference sequence). The CDR3, as DNA: TGTGCCAGTAGTGTAGACAGGGACCTTAATGAGCAGTTCTTC. This translates into CASSVDRDLNEQFF.

CDR3 sequence reads: CASSSTGQQETQYF. CDR3 nucleotides: TGTGCCAGCAGTTCCACAGGACAGCAAGAGACCCAGTACTTC. The chain links TRBV7-6 to TRBJ2-5, with a possible D match to TRBD1 (6 bases). CDR1 is SGHVS and CDR2 is FNYEAQ in the germline V gene. The CDR3 runs to 14 residues. Trimming stripped 6 bases from V and 2 bases from J, with 13 bases between.

Concerning this clone: A read error may explain this, as a much larger clone is one base away. The chain uses TRBV6-1 and TRBJ2-1, with a possible D match to TRBD1 (6 bases). Germline loops: CDR1 MNHNS, CDR2 SASEGT. The CDR3 runs to 15 residues. The CDR3 protein is CASIEMAGESNEQFF. For the CDR3, the DNA is TGTGCCAGCATTGAAATGGCAGGGGAAAGCAATGAGCAGTTCTTC.

This rearrangement joins TRBV11-2 to TRBJ2-1, with TRBD2 as a possible D gene (5 bases). Per germline, CDR1 SGHAT and CDR2 FQNNGV. Trimming pared 6 bases from V and 0 bases from J, leaving 12 bases between. The CDR3 sequence is 15 residues long. The CDR3 DNA sequence: TGTGCCAGCAGGCGATTCCGGGACTCCTACAATGAGCAGTTCTTC. It yields the protein CASRRFRDSYNEQFF.

The rearrangement links TRBV20-1 to TRBJ1-4; D is uncertain. CDR3 length: 12 amino acids. V shed 3 bases and J shed 4 bases, with 6 bases lying between them. Looked up from germline, CDR1 is DFQATT and CDR2 is SNEGSKA (reference sequence). The CDR3 region is CSASFLNEKLFF. CDR3 DNA: TGCAGTGCTAGTTTCCTTAATGAAAAACTGTTTTTT.

The J gene is TRBJ2-2, the V gene TRBV6-5; no firm D call. The CDR3 contains 13 residues. Germline V gives CDR1 MNHEY, CDR2 SVGAGI. The ends were cut back, 8 bases at V and 4 bases at J, with 11 bases in the middle. The CDR3 sequence is CASGVSVTGELFF. The CDR3 DNA sequence: TGTGCCAGCGGAGTCAGCGTCACCGGGGAGCTGTTTTTT.

This clone was detected only once. This sequence joins TRBV6-2 or TRBV6-3 and TRBJ1-5; no clear D gene. Per germline, CDR1 MNHEY and CDR2 SVGEGT. The CDR3 sequence is 13 residues long. V gave up 5 bases and J gave up 7 bases, with 12 bases separating them. This CDR3 reads CASSAIPGQPQHF. In DNA form, the CDR3 reads TGTGCCAGCAGTGCTATACCGGGCCAGCCCCAGCATTTT.

V is TRBV5-1 and J is TRBJ2-2; unclear D gene. V was shortened by 0 bases and J by 5 bases, with 8 bases between the two germline ends. The CDR3 consists of 14 residues. Germline CDR1 and CDR2: SGHRS and YFSETQ. The chain's CDR3 is CASSLVWGTGELFF. DNA of the CDR3: TGCGCCAGCAGCTTGGTTTGGGGAACCGGGGAGCTGTTTTTT.

The rearrangement uses TRBV7-6 and TRBJ1-1; no reliable D call. The germline V gene encodes CDR1 SGHVS and CDR2 FNYEAQ. Trimming removed 1 base from V and 0 bases from J, with 12 bases in between. The CDR3 runs 16 residues. The DNA for the CDR3 is TGTGCCAGCAGCTTAGATTTTGGTAGTCTGAACACTGAAGCTTTCTTT. It translates to CASSLDFGSLNTEAFF.

This clone was found a few times. The chain carries TRBV29-1 and TRBJ2-3, with D perhaps being TRBD1 or TRBD2 (5 bases each). Per germline, CDR1 SQVTM and CDR2 ANQGSEA. V was cut by 4 bases and J by 4 bases, with 21 bases left in between. This CDR3 comprises 16 residues. Here the CDR3 reads CSVGEGRWGTADTQYF. CDR3 nucleotide sequence: TGCAGCGTTGGAGAGGGGCGGTGGGGAACGGCAGATACGCAGTATTTT.

The chain is built from TRBV7-9 and TRBJ2-7; no definite D call. V lost 5 bases to trimming and J lost 1 base, with 15 bases between them. Germline loops: CDR1 SEHNR, CDR2 FQNEAQ (reference sequence). This CDR3 has 15 residues. As DNA, the CDR3 is TGTGCCAGCAGCAAAACCCCCCCAGCATCCTACGAGCAGTACTTC. Protein sequence: CASSKTPPASYEQYF.